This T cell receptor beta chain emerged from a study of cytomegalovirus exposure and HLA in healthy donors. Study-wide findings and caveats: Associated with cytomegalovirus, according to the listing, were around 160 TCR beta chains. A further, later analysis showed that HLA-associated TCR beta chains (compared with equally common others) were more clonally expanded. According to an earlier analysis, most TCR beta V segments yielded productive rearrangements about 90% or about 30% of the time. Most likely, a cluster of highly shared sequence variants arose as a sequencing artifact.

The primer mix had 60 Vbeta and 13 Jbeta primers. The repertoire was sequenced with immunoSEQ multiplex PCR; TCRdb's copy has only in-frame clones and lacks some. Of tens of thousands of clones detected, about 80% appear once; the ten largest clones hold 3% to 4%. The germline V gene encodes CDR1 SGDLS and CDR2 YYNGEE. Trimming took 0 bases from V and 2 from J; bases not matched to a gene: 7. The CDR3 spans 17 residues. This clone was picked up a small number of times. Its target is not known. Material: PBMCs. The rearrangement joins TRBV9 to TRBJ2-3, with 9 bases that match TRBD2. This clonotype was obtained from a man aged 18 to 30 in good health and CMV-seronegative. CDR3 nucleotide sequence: TGTGCCAGCAGCGTAGGTGGCGGGGGGGCACCCACAGATACGCAGTATTTT. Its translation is CASSVGGGGAPTDTQYF.